The source of this TCR beta chain is a study of blood T cell repertoires in COVID-19. As for the study in general: Samples of COVID-19 (acute and convalescent) were obtained from the United States, Italy and Spain. Nucleic acid was either cDNA or gDNA, and it came from T cells, B-cell-depleted T cells, or PBMCs.

This clone was recorded once. The J segment lost 3 bases and the V segment lost 3 bases, leaving 3 bases of the junction unmatched. The CDR3 is made up of 14 amino acids. Germline CDR1 reads SGDLS; CDR2 reads YYNGEE. In the original workflow: The authors estimated nucleated cell counts from reference gene primer amplification. Here immunoSEQ multiplex PCR was the method, and the copy in TCRdb shows in-frame clones only, minus some. The D gene and trimming were derived from the DNA, and the V and J assignments and clone size from that table. The data contain roughly 250,000 clones, around 89% of them singletons.

The sample taken for sequencing was peripheral blood. V and J are TRBV9 and TRBJ2-7; 10 bases align to TRBD1. This TCR was sampled from a young man with acute or convalescent COVID-19. This CDR3 reads CASSAWDRGYEQYF. CDR3 coding DNA: TGTGCCAGCAGCGCCTGGGACAGGGGCTACGAGCAGTACTTC.